The 18 T cell receptor beta chains below come from one sample, sequenced in a study of blood T cell repertoires in COVID-19. Data came from immunoSEQ multiplex PCR; TCRdb stores just in-frame clones and leaves some out. The profile shows some 150,000 clones, more than 65% of them singletons. The sequenced sample was peripheral blood. Every receptor here comes from a woman aged 55-69 years with acute or convalescent COVID-19.

This clone was observed a handful of times. CDR3 sequence reads: CAWGPSRVPSPLHF. DNA for the CDR3: TGTGCCTGGGGACCGAGCAGGGTACCCAGTCCCCTCCACTTT. V and J are TRBV30 and TRBJ1-6, with a possible D match to TRBD1 (5 bases). Trimming stripped 5 bases from V and 13 bases from J, with 21 bases between. There are 14 residues in the CDR3. Germline values: CDR1 GTSNPN, CDR2 SVGIG (reference sequence).

The chain is built from TRBV5-1 and TRBJ2-2, with D perhaps matching TRBD2 (6 bases). Between the trimmed V and J ends, which lost 4 bases and 5 bases, there was a span of 18 bases. Germline V gives CDR1 SGHRS, CDR2 YFSETQ. The CDR3 consists of 16 residues. The CDR3: CASSLNAGTATGELFF. The CDR3 bases are TGCGCCAGCAGCCTGAATGCAGGGACTGCAACCGGGGAGCTGTTTTTT. The entire variable domain, with the rest obtained from reference TRBV5-1 and TRBJ2-2, is as follows: KAGVTQTPRYLIKTRGQQVTLSCSPISGHRSVSWYQQTPGQGLQFLFEYFSETQRNKGNFPGRFSGRQFSNSRSEMNVSTLELGDSALYLCASSLNAGTATGELFFGEGSRLTVL.

This clone has just one count. The chain combines TRBV4-2 with TRBJ2-7; possibly TRBD1 for D (5 bases). The CDR3 totals 14 residues. Trimming cost V 0 bases and J 6 bases, with 12 bases left between them. CDR1 and CDR2 from the germline V gene are LGHNA and YNFKEQ. CDR3 region: CASSQELVGAEQYF. DNA of the CDR3: TGTGCCAGCAGCCAAGAGCTCGTAGGGGCCGAGCAGTACTTC.

The DNA of the CDR3 is TGTGCCAGCTCACCCCAACAGCGGCGTCGAACTGAAGCTTTCTTT. Encoded protein: CASSPQQRRRTEAFF. The chain joins TRBV18 to TRBJ1-1; D remains unclear. This CDR3 has 15 residues. V was cut by 3 bases and J by 5 bases, with 16 bases left in between. Germline-derived CDR1 and CDR2 are KGHSH and LQKENI.

The chain carries TRBV10-2 and TRBJ2-5; D is perhaps TRBD1 (6 bases). This CDR3 spans 13 amino acids. V was shortened by 6 bases and J by 5 bases, with 13 bases between the two germline ends. Germline values: CDR1 WSHSY, CDR2 SAAADI. The CDR3: CASRLDRLETQYF. CDR3 sequence (DNA): TGCGCCAGCAGACTTGACAGGCTCGAGACCCAGTACTTC.

This chain uses TRBV5-5 with TRBJ2-3, with D maybe TRBD1 (6 bases). This CDR3 contains 16 residues. Trimming shortened V by 2 bases and J by 3 bases, and 16 bases separated the two germline ends. Germline values: CDR1 SGHKS, CDR2 YYEKEE (reference sequence). The CDR3 protein is CASSFIAAGTTDTQYF. For the CDR3, the DNA is TGTGCCAGCAGCTTTATTGCGGCAGGGACAACAGATACGCAGTATTTT.

This rearrangement joins TRBV7-9 to TRBJ2-1, with TRBD2 matching 7 bases. Germline assignment: CDR1 SEHNR and CDR2 FQNEAQ (reference sequence). There are 14 residues in the CDR3. V dropped 2 bases and J dropped 9; count of bases not matched to a gene: 7. For the CDR3, the DNA is TGTGCCAGCAGCTTATGGAGCGGGGAGAGTGAGCAGTTCTTC. It yields the protein CASSLWSGESEQFF. The entire variable domain, with the rest obtained from reference TRBV7-9 and TRBJ2-1, is as follows: DTGVSQNPRHKITKRGQNVTFRCDPISEHNRLYWYRQTLGQGPEFLTYFQNEAQLEKSRLLSDRFSAERPKGSFSTLEIQRTEQGDSAMYLCASSLWSGESEQFFGPGTRLTVL.

This clone has just a few counts. The chain carries TRBV20-1 and TRBJ2-7, with D perhaps matching TRBD2 (6 bases). Germline CDR1 DFQATT, CDR2 SNEGSKA (reference sequence). The CDR3 consists of 13 residues. V was shortened by 6 bases and J by 5 bases, with 17 bases between the two germline ends. DNA for the CDR3: TGCAGTGCAAGTCCTCGGCGGGAAGACGAGCAGTACTTC. Its protein product is CSASPRREDEQYF.

The V call is TRBV27, the J call TRBJ1-1, with D possibly being TRBD1 (5 bases). This CDR3 comprises 13 residues. Germline-derived CDR1 and CDR2 are MNHEY and SMNVEV (reference sequence). V lost 4 bases and J lost 3, with 9 bases in between. The CDR3 sequence is CASSWAGHTEAFF. CDR3 nucleotide sequence: TGTGCCAGCAGTTGGGCAGGGCACACTGAAGCTTTCTTT.

The chain employs TRBV28 and TRBJ1-6; TRBD1 might be the D (5 bases). The CDR3 contains 14 residues. V shed 8 bases and J shed 10 bases, with 18 bases lying between them. Germline assignment: CDR1 MDHEN and CDR2 SYDVKM. The CDR3 sequence: CASEPGTGESPLHF. DNA of the CDR3: TGTGCCAGCGAGCCCGGGACGGGGGAATCACCCCTCCACTTT.

CDR3 loop: CASSFQYLAEKETQYF. CDR3 bases: TGTGCCAGCAGTTTTCAGTACCTAGCAGAAAAAGAGACCCAGTACTTC. This chain uses TRBV28 with TRBJ2-5, with D possibly TRBD2 on 5 matching bases. Germline-derived CDR1 and CDR2 are MDHEN and SYDVKM. V lost 3 bases to trimming and J lost 3 bases, with 17 bases between them. The CDR3 loop spans 16 amino acids. The whole variable domain, remainder taken from reference TRBV28 and TRBJ2-5, is DVKVTQSSRYLVKRTGEKVFLECVQDMDHENMFWYRQDPGLGLRLIYFSYDVKMKEKGDIPEGYSVSREKKERFSLILESASTNQTSMYLCASSFQYLAEKETQYFGPGTRLLVL.

The chain has TRBV10-3 and TRBJ1-5; TRBD1 matches at 8 bases. The CDR3 consists of 13 residues. Germline loops: CDR1 ENHRY, CDR2 SYGVKD. Trimming at V came to 6 bases and at J to 7 bases, leaving 5 bases not matched to a gene. CDR3 in DNA: TGTGCCATCAGCGGGGGACAGGAGCAGCCCCAGCATTTT. It translates to CAISGGQEQPQHF.

The chain employs TRBV7-2 and TRBJ2-3; the match to TRBD2 covers 10 bases. In germline, CDR1 is SGHTA, CDR2 FQGNSA. V gave up 6 bases and J gave up 3 bases; unmatched junction bases: 6. CDR3 length: 15 residues. DNA of the CDR3: TGTGCCAGCAGTGTTACTAGCGGGATGACAGATACGCAGTATTTT. Its translation is CASSVTSGMTDTQYF.

The J gene is TRBJ1-6, the V gene TRBV7-3; possibly TRBD1 for D (5 bases). The CDR3 is made up of 14 amino acids. V was clipped by 6 bases and J by 5 bases, with 11 bases between them. CDR1 and CDR2 from the germline V gene are SGHTA and FQGTGA. As DNA, the CDR3 is TGTGCCAGCAGGGCAGGGTGGGATAATTCACCCCTCCACTTT. This encodes CASRAGWDNSPLHF.

This rearrangement joins TRBV6-4 to TRBJ1-6, with TRBD1 identical over 12 bases. J gave up 13 bases and V 6 bases, and 7 bases lay outside the gene matches. The germline V gene has CDR1 MRHNA and CDR2 SNTAGT. The CDR3 runs 14 residues. Here the CDR3 DNA reads TGTGCCAGCAGGAAGGGACAGGGGGCCGGTCCCCTCCACTTT. Translating it yields CASRKGQGAGPLHF.

The chain carries TRBV9 and TRBJ1-3; D unresolved. CDR1 and CDR2 (germline): SGDLS, YYNGEE. The germline V and J ends were trimmed by 4 bases and 0 bases, with 14 bases remaining between them. There are 16 residues in the CDR3. The CDR3 DNA sequence: TGTGCCAGCAGCACCAGAGGTGTTAGCTCTGGAAACACCATATATTTT. As protein: CASSTRGVSSGNTIYF.

This rearrangement joins TRBV28 to TRBJ1-6; D not resolved. V was trimmed by 1 base and J by 7 bases, leaving 8 bases between them. The germline gives CDR1 MDHEN, CDR2 SYDVKM. The CDR3 runs to 14 residues. CDR3 nucleotide sequence: TGTGCCAGCAGTTTATCCGGGTTCAATTCACCCCTCCACTTT. This gives the protein CASSLSGFNSPLHF.

The V and J genes are TRBV21-1 and TRBJ1-4; TRBD1, the table's D call, lacks a check against the DNA. TRBV21-1 is a pseudogene. The CDR3 is made up of 21 amino acids. The CDR3 here is CASSKPWGVTGGARSSEKLFF. The CDR3 DNA sequence: TGTGCCAGCAGCAAACCCTGGGGGGTGACAGGGGGCGCGAGGTCGAGCGAAAAACTGTTTTTT.